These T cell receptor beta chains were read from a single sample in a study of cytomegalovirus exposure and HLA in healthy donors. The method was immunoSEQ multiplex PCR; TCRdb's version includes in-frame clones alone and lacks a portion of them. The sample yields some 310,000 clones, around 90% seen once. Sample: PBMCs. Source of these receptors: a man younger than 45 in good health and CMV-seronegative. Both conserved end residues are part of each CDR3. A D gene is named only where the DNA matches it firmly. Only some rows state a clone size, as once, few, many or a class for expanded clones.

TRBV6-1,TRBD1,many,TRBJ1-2,CASSEAEAGGRGGYTF,TGTGCCAGCAGTGAAGCGGAGGCAGGGGGGAGAGGGGGCTACACCTTC
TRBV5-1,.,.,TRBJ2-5,CASSLEGVQYF,TGCGCCAGCAGCTTGGAAGGGGTGCAGTACTTC
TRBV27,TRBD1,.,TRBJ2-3,CASSYRDRVTDTQYF,TGTGCCAGCAGTTACCGGGACAGGGTGACAGATACGCAGTATTTT
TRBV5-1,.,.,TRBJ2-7,CASSLNSPPPYEQYF,TGCGCCAGCAGCTTGAACAGCCCGCCCCCCTACGAGCAGTACTTC
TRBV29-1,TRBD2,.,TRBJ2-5,CSVGSGGAVQQTQYF,TGCAGCGTGGGTAGCGGGGGGGCGGTTCAACAGACCCAGTACTTC
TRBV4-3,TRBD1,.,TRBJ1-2,CASSQGTGGDYLGYTF,TGCGCCAGCAGCCAAGGGACAGGGGGCGACTACCTTGGCTACACCTTC
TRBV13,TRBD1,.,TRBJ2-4,CASSLGGQGLAKNIQYF,TGTGCCAGCAGCTTAGGCGGACAGGGACTAGCCAAAAACATTCAGTACTTC
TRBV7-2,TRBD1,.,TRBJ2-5,CASSFWDRTYF,TGTGCCAGCAGCTTCTGGGACAGGACGTACTTC
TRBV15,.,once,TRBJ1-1,CATHRVNTEAFF,TGTGCCACCCACAGGGTGAACACTGAAGCTTTCTTT
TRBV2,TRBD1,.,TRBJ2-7,CASSARDRRAYEQYF,TGTGCCAGCAGTGCCCGGGACAGGAGGGCCTACGAGCAGTACTTC
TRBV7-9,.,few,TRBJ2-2,CASGATPNTGELFF,TGTGCCAGCGGAGCTACACCGAACACCGGGGAGCTGTTTTTT
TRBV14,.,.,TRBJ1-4,CASSQASGANEKLFF,TGTGCCAGCAGCCAAGCAAGCGGGGCGAATGAAAAACTGTTTTTT
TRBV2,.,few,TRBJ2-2,CASRQESTGELFF,TGTGCCAGCAGGCAAGAGAGCACCGGGGAGCTGTTTTTT
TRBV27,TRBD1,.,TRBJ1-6,CASSPRDRGNSPLHF,TGTGCCAGCAGTCCTAGGGACAGGGGTAATTCACCCCTCCACTTT
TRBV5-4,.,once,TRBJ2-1,CASSLDRVISSYNEQFF,TGTGCCAGCAGCTTGGACAGGGTTATTAGTTCCTACAATGAGCAGTTCTTC
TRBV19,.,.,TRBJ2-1,CASSIGTGNYNEQFF,TGTGCCAGTAGTATAGGTACAGGGAACTACAATGAGCAGTTCTTC
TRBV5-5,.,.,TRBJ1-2,CASSSTYYGYTF,TGTGCCAGCAGCTCCACTTACTATGGCTACACCTTC
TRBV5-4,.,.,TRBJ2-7,CASSRERGYEQYF,TGTGCCAGCAGCCGCGAACGGGGCTACGAGCAGTACTTC
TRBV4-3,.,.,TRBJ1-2,CASSQEQGPSYGYTF,TGCGCCAGCAGCCAAGAGCAGGGCCCCAGCTATGGCTACACCTTC
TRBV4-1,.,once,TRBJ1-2,CASSQTGVYGYTF,TGCGCCAGCAGCCAAACAGGTGTCTATGGCTACACCTTC
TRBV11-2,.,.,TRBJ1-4,CASSLGATTNEKLFF,TGTGCCAGCAGCTTAGGGGCAACCACTAATGAAAAACTGTTTTTT
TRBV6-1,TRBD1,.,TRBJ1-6,CASTKDRLFNSPLHF,TGTGCCAGCACGAAGGACAGGCTTTTTAATTCACCCCTCCACTTT
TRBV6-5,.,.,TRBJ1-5,CASSGAVEGQPQHF,TGTGCCAGCAGTGGAGCCGTGGAGGGTCAGCCCCAGCATTTT
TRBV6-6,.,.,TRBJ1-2,CASTAIAEYGYTF,TGTGCCAGCACCGCTATTGCTGAGTATGGCTACACCTTC
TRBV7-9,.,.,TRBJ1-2,CASSPTGGYGYTF,TGTGCCAGCAGCCCAACGGGGGGCTATGGCTACACCTTC
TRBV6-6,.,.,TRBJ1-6,CASSGGSSPLHF,TGTGCCAGCAGCGGGGGTAGCTCACCCCTCCACTTT
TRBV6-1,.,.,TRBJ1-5,CASNSYRVNQPQHF,TGTGCCAGCAATTCCTACAGGGTCAATCAGCCCCAGCATTTT
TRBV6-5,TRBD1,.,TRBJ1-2,CASSYSATGGYGYTF,TGTGCCAGCAGTTACTCCGCGACAGGGGGCTATGGCTACACCTTC
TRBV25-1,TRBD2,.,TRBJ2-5,CASSEYGLAVGETQYF,TGTGCCAGCAGTGAATATGGACTAGCGGTAGGGGAGACCCAGTACTTC
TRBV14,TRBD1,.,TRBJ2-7,CASSQDLGQGHEQYF,TGTGCCAGCAGCCAAGATCTCGGACAGGGCCACGAGCAGTACTTC
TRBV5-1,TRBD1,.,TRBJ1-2,CASSGGPGTDKAYGYTF,TGCGCCAGCAGCGGGGGCCCCGGGACAGACAAAGCTTATGGCTACACCTTC
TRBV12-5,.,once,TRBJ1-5,CASGYGHGHSNQPQHF,TGTGCTAGTGGTTACGGACATGGTCATAGCAATCAGCCCCAGCATTTT
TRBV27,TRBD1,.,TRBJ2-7,CASSLWDRNYEQYF,TGTGCCAGCAGTTTATGGGACAGAAATTACGAGCAGTACTTC
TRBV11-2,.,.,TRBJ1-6,CASSASLGAYNSPLHF,TGTGCCAGCAGCGCTAGTCTGGGGGCTTATAATTCACCCCTCCACTTT
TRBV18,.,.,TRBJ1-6,CASSPGQDAGSPLHF,TGTGCCAGCTCACCGGGGCAGGACGCTGGTTCACCCCTCCACTTT
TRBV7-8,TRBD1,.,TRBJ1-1,CASSPTTGTNTEAFF,TGTGCCAGCAGCCCTACGACAGGGACCAACACTGAAGCTTTCTTT
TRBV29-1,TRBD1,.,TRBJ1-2,CSASKAATGDRYGYTF,TGCAGCGCTTCCAAAGCAGCAACAGGGGATCGATATGGCTACACCTTC
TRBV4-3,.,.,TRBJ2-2,CASSDRYTGELFF,TGCGCCAGCAGCGACAGGTATACCGGGGAGCTGTTTTTT